These 22 T cell receptor beta chains share one sample of origin, sequenced in a study of blood T cells in healthy people across ages. A second PCR, run for about 6 to 12 cycles, used a sample-barcoded 5' primer plus a J-beta primer mix. One entry per CDR3 protein results from TCRdb running MiXCR on the 5' RACE reads. Found here are some 1.5 million distinct CDR3 sequences, roughly 27% of them singletons; the top ten hold about 8%. Sample: blood. These receptors were obtained from a woman in her thirties in good health.

The table lists this clonotype with a few counts. The rearrangement uses TRBV7-9 and TRBJ2-7; D might be TRBD2 (6 bases). V was clipped by 6 bases and J by 2 bases, with 11 bases between them. Germline loops: CDR1 SEHNR, CDR2 FQNEAQ (reference sequence). This CDR3 has 13 residues. The CDR3 here is CASSRGNTYEQYF. The CDR3 coding sequence is TGTGCCAGCAGTCGGGGGAATACCTACGAGCAGTACTTC.

This chain links TRBV3-1 with TRBJ2-5; D remains unclear. This CDR3 region has 12 residues. Trimming removed 4 bases from V and 5 bases from J, with 8 bases in between. Germline V gives CDR1 LGHDT, CDR2 YNNKEL (reference sequence). The CDR3 spells CASSPNMETQYF. DNA of the CDR3: TGTGCCAGCAGCCCTAACATGGAGACCCAGTACTTC.

This clonotype was recorded at least ten times. The genes are TRBV20-1 and TRBJ2-5, with TRBD1 matching 9 bases. The trim removed 6 bases at V and 7 bases at J, leaving 12 bases unmatched. Germline lookup yields CDR1 DFQATT and CDR2 SNEGSKA (reference sequence). CDR3 length equals 14 residues. CDR3 DNA: TGCAGTGCACAAAACAGGGGGCGCACTGGGACCCAGTACTTC. It encodes CSAQNRGRTGTQYF.

This clonotype was detected only once. One junction end does not reproduce the germline sequence, and a read error may be involved. The J gene is TRBJ1-2, the V gene TRBV18, with a weak D call TRBD1 (5 bases). The CDR3 runs to 14 residues. The V gene's germline CDR1 is KGHSH and CDR2 LQKENI. This chain's CDR3 is CASSPSRGNYGCTF. The CDR3 nucleotides read TGTGCCAGCTCGCCGTCGAGGGGAAACTATGGCTGCACCTTC.

This clonotype has ten or more counts. V and J are TRBV10-3 and TRBJ2-7; 9 bases match TRBD1. The CDR3 loop spans 14 amino acids. Trimming took 7 bases from V and 1 from J; bases not matched to a gene: 5. The germline CDR1 and CDR2 sequences are ENHRY and SYGVKD. As DNA, the CDR3 is TGTGCCATCAACAAGGGACAGGGTTCCTACGAGCAGTACTTC. Protein product: CAINKGQGSYEQYF.

This clonotype showed up many times. The chain carries TRBV7-2 and TRBJ2-5, with 11 bases aligning to TRBD2. Germline assignment: CDR1 SGHTA and CDR2 FQGNSA. The CDR3 totals 14 residues. With V trimmed by 4 bases and J by 11 bases, 9 bases remained unmatched. DNA for the CDR3: TGTGCCAGCAGCTCAGACACTAGCGGGGGACGACAGTACTTC. Its translation: CASSSDTSGGRQYF.

The genes are TRBV15 and TRBJ2-1; 13 nucleotides line up with TRBD2. Germline V gives CDR1 LNHNV, CDR2 YYDKDF (reference sequence). J lost 6 bases, V lost 5 bases, and 4 bases had no gene match. CDR3 size: 15 residues. The CDR3 region has the DNA TGTGCCACCAGCGGGGGACTAGCGGGGTGCAATGAGCAGTTCTTC. Translation gives CATSGGLAGCNEQFF. Based on the CDR3 plus reference TRBV15 and TRBJ2-1, the full variable domain is DAMVIQNPRYQVTQFGKPVTLSCSQTLNHNVMYWYQQKSSQAPKLLFHYYDKDFNNEADTPDNFQSRRPNTSFCFLDIRSPGLGDTAMYLCATSGGLAGCNEQFFGPGTRLTVL.

V gene TRBV28 combines with J gene TRBJ2-1; 8 bases map to TRBD1. The closer fit of TRBJ2-7 to the DNA end suggests the J call may be wrong. Germline-derived CDR1 and CDR2 are MDHEN and SYDVKM. This CDR3 comprises 13 residues. CDR3 amino acids: CASSLTGGIEQYF. In nucleotides, the CDR3 is TGTGCCAGCAGCCTTACAGGGGGAATCGAGCAGTACTTC.

V is TRBV12-3 or TRBV12-4 and J is TRBJ2-3; D not certain. The V gene lost 5 bases and the J gene lost 2 bases, with 14 bases spanning the gap. The CDR3 has 15 residues. The CDR3 DNA reads as TGTGCCAGCAGTAGGCCAGGCGATTACACAGATACGCAGTATTTT. Translated: CASSRPGDYTDTQYF.

The chain joins TRBV2 to TRBJ1-4; 10 nucleotides line up with TRBD1. V dropped 4 bases and J dropped 8; count of bases not matched to a gene: 10. The CDR3 is 16 residues long. Germline CDR1 is SNHLY and CDR2 is FYNNEI. CDR3 residues: CASSGFGTGVNEKLFF. For the CDR3, the DNA is TGTGCCAGCAGTGGTTTCGGGACAGGGGTTAACGAAAAACTGTTTTTT.

This clonotype was seen a few times. The rearrangement links TRBV5-5 to TRBJ2-1; 12 positions agree with TRBD2. CDR3 length: 15 amino acids. Per the germline V gene, CDR1 is SGHKS and CDR2 is YYEKEE (reference sequence). Germline trimming cut 4 bases from V and 10 bases from J; bases unmatched to any gene: 9. The CDR3 nucleotides read TGTGCCAGCAGCCCCGGACTAGCGGGGTGGTACGAGCAGTTCTTC. This codes for CASSPGLAGWYEQFF.

A single count supports this clonotype. This chain joins TRBV3-1 and TRBJ1-1; D uncertain. V lost 3 bases and J lost 4, with 6 bases in between. Germline values: CDR1 LGHDT, CDR2 YNNKEL (reference sequence). The CDR3 contains 12 residues. For the CDR3, the DNA is TGTGCCAGCAGCCATGCGAGCACTGAAGCTTTCTTT. This translates into CASSHASTEAFF.

V usage is TRBV3-1 and J usage is TRBJ2-2; 7 bases fit TRBD1. V was clipped by 4 bases and J by 4 bases; unmatched bases: 6. Looked up from germline, CDR1 is LGHDT and CDR2 is YNNKEL (reference sequence). The length of the CDR3 is 15 residues. The CDR3 reads CASSRTDRPTGELFF. The CDR3 bases are TGTGCCAGCAGCCGGACGGACAGGCCCACCGGGGAGCTGTTTTTT.

The rearrangement links TRBV27 to TRBJ1-2; 7 bases agree with TRBD1. The length of the CDR3 is 16 residues. CDR1 is MNHEY, CDR2 SMNVEV, per germline (reference sequence). Trimming cost V 6 bases and J 8 bases; bases outside gene matches: 18. CDR3 sequence reads: CASSRHVEQGSRGYTF. CDR3 nucleotide sequence: TGTGCCAGCAGCCGACACGTCGAACAGGGGAGTAGGGGCTACACCTTC.

This clonotype was recorded a few times. The V call is TRBV5-1, the J call TRBJ1-2; D is possibly TRBD1 (6 bases). The CDR3 sequence is 12 residues long. The V gene lost 2 bases and the J gene lost 8 bases, with 10 bases spanning the gap. Per germline, CDR1 SGHRS and CDR2 YFSETQ. In DNA form, the CDR3 reads TGCGCCAGCAGCTTAGGACAGCGCGGCTACACCTTC. Its protein is CASSLGQRGYTF. Supplemented by reference TRBV5-1 and TRBJ1-2, the full variable domain reads KAGVTQTPRYLIKTRGQQVTLSCSPISGHRSVSWYQQTPGQGLQFLFEYFSETQRNKGNFPGRFSGRQFSNSRSEMNVSTLELGDSALYLCASSLGQRGYTFGSGTRLTVV.

This clonotype was seen repeatedly, ten times or more. The chain uses TRBV28 and TRBJ2-4; D perhaps matches TRBD2 (6 bases). Trimming stripped 2 bases from V and 7 bases from J, with 12 bases between. The CDR3 spans 14 residues. Germline V gene lookup returns CDR1 MDHEN and CDR2 SYDVKM. CDR3 amino acids: CASSLEGTANIQYF. As DNA, the CDR3 is TGTGCCAGCAGTTTAGAGGGGACTGCGAACATTCAGTACTTC.

V usage is TRBV7-9 and J usage is TRBJ2-7, with D maybe TRBD2 (5 bases). CDR3 length: 15 amino acids. Trimming shortened V by 3 bases and J by 4 bases, and 16 bases separated the two germline ends. Germline CDR1 SEHNR, CDR2 FQNEAQ (reference sequence). The chain's CDR3 is CASSFLATGRYEQYF. CDR3 sequence (DNA): TGTGCCAGCAGCTTTTTAGCGACTGGTCGGTACGAGCAGTACTTC.

This clonotype was seen at least ten times. The V and J genes are TRBV12-3 or TRBV12-4 and TRBJ2-7, with D uncertain. The CDR3 consists of 13 residues. V lost 3 bases and J 0 bases, leaving 6 bases between the germline ends. The CDR3 is CASSFASSYEQYF. CDR3 DNA: TGTGCCAGCAGTTTTGCAAGCTCCTACGAGCAGTACTTC.

This clonotype was counted only a few times. This chain links TRBV4-1 with TRBJ1-5; the match to TRBD1 covers 8 bases. CDR3 length: 15 residues. J lost 3 bases, V lost 1 base, and 2 bases had no gene match. The germline V gene encodes CDR1 MGHRA and CDR2 YSYEKL. The CDR3 bases are TGCGCCAGCAGCCAAGGGCAGGGGGCCAATCAGCCCCAGCATTTT. Protein: CASSQGQGANQPQHF.

This clonotype was observed a handful of times. The germline gene is not matched at one end of the junction; a read error may be the cause. For the CDR3, the DNA is TGCGCCAGCATCCAAATGGGGGGGGGCTACAATGAGCAGTTCTTC. It yields the protein CASIQMGGGYNEQFF. The chain is built from TRBV4-1 and TRBJ2-1; TRBD2 agrees at 7 bases. This CDR3 has 15 residues. Per the germline V gene, CDR1 is MGHRA and CDR2 is YSYEKL.

This clonotype was counted between two and nine times. The genes are TRBV29-1 and TRBJ1-3; 8 nucleotides align to TRBD1. Germline V lookup: CDR1 SQVTM, CDR2 ANQGSEA. J gave up 3 bases and V 7 bases, and 2 bases lay outside the gene matches. CDR3 size: 12 residues. The CDR3 DNA is TGCAGCGCTGACAGGGGTGGAAACACCATATATTTT. Its protein product is CSADRGGNTIYF.

The chain uses TRBV12-3 or TRBV12-4 and TRBJ2-3; the D gene is possibly TRBD2 (6 bases). The CDR3 covers 13 residues. The V end lost 5 bases, the J end lost 4 bases, and 10 bases lay between the germline ends. The CDR3, as DNA: TGTGCCAGCAGTACCTGGGAGGCAGATACGCAGTATTTT. This gives the protein CASSTWEADTQYF.